The 24 T cell receptor beta chains listed next were all sequenced from one sample in a study of cytomegalovirus exposure and HLA in healthy donors. A multiplex PCR was run with 60 Vbeta primers and 13 Jbeta primers. Sequenced by immunoSEQ multiplex PCR; TCRdb stores in-frame clones only, minus some. This sample has about 130,000 clones, with roughly three quarters found just once. The specimen sequenced was PBMCs. Receptors originate from a man younger than 40 in good health and CMV-seropositive.

This chain uses TRBV6-6 with TRBJ2-2, with 9 bases aligning to TRBD1. Germline V gives CDR1 MNHNY, CDR2 SVGAGI (reference sequence). The V segment lost 2 bases and the J segment 5 bases; nucleotides outside the gene matches: 3. This CDR3 has 15 amino acids. CDR3 protein: CASSYRDRVTGELFF. CDR3 bases: TGTGCCAGCAGTTACCGGGACAGGGTGACCGGGGAGCTGTTTTTT.

This clone showed up just a few times. The rearrangement joins TRBV5-6 to TRBJ1-2; no reliable D call. V was clipped by 0 bases and J by 11 bases, with 11 bases between them. The germline V gene has CDR1 SGHDT and CDR2 YYEEEE. This CDR3 comprises 12 residues. This CDR3 reads CASSLAGEAYTF. CDR3 DNA: TGTGCCAGCAGCTTGGCCGGAGAAGCTTACACCTTC.

The chain has TRBV10-1 and TRBJ2-1; 12 bases line up with TRBD2. CDR1 and CDR2 (germline): WNHNN, SYGVQD (reference sequence). The CDR3 covers 13 residues. Trimming took 6 bases from V and 7 from J; bases not matched to a gene: 1. The CDR3 DNA reads TGCGCCAGCAGCCTAGCGGGAGGGAATGAGCAGTTCTTC. This gives the protein CASSLAGGNEQFF.

The rearrangement joins TRBV28 to TRBJ1-4; D gene uncertain. Germline V gives CDR1 MDHEN, CDR2 SYDVKM. This CDR3 spans 12 amino acids. V gave up 4 bases and J gave up 7 bases, with 7 bases separating them. For the CDR3, the DNA is TGTGCCAGCAGTTCCGTATTTGAAAAACTGTTTTTT. It specifies CASSSVFEKLFF.

The rearrangement uses TRBV7-9 and TRBJ2-4, with 9 bases aligning to TRBD2. With 0 bases clipped from V and 4 bases from J, the junction kept 4 bases outside the gene matches. The CDR3 is 16 residues long. Germline-derived CDR1 and CDR2 are SEHNR and FQNEAQ (reference sequence). CDR3 region: CASSLAPAGGKNIQYF. The CDR3 DNA is TGTGCCAGCAGCTTAGCGCCCGCGGGAGGGAAAAACATTCAGTACTTC.

The rearrangement links TRBV6-5 to TRBJ2-1; 8 bases fit TRBD2. Looked up from germline, CDR1 is MNHEY and CDR2 is SVGAGI. Losses at the gene ends were 4 bases for V and 3 bases for J; bases not matched to a gene: 2. The CDR3 extends over 14 amino acids. As DNA, the CDR3 is TGTGCCAGCAGTTCGGGACTAGTCTACAATGAGCAGTTCTTC. Protein product: CASSSGLVYNEQFF.

Only one count was recorded for this clone. Other nucleotide sequences in the sample specify the same CDR3. The gene calls are TRBV4-2 and TRBJ1-2; 8 bases map to TRBD1. CDR1 is LGHNA, CDR2 YNFKEQ, per germline. After removal of 0 bases from V and 7 bases from J, the junction contained 7 bases not matched to a gene. This CDR3 spans 15 amino acids. The CDR3 sequence: CASSQERQGARGYTF. The CDR3 DNA is TGTGCCAGCAGCCAAGAGAGGCAGGGGGCGCGTGGCTACACCTTC.

This clone was detected a few times. The V call is TRBV4-1, the J call TRBJ2-7; weak D call: TRBD1 (6 bases). Germline V gene sequence: CDR1 MGHRA, CDR2 YSYEKL. Trimming removed 1 base at V and 3 bases at J, with 10 bases between. This CDR3 region has 14 residues. In DNA, the CDR3 is TGCGCCAGCAGCCAAGGGGCAGGGGTCTACGAGCAGTACTTC. This sequence encodes CASSQGAGVYEQYF.

This clone was observed a handful of times. The rearrangement links TRBV6-5 to TRBJ2-3; 7 nucleotides align to TRBD1. Trimming took 5 bases from V and 4 from J; bases not matched to a gene: 3. Germline lookup yields CDR1 MNHEY and CDR2 SVGAGI. CDR3 length: 13 amino acids. This CDR3 is CASSDRVSDTQYF. The CDR3 nucleotides are TGTGCCAGCAGTGACAGGGTTTCAGATACGCAGTATTTT.

J is TRBJ1-3 and V is TRBV6-4, with 8 bases lining up with TRBD1. The CDR3 has 19 residues. Germline CDR1 reads MRHNA; CDR2 reads SNTAGT. J gave up 0 bases and V 5 bases, and 15 bases lay outside the gene matches. CDR3 nucleotide sequence: TGTGCCAGCAGTACAGGACAGGGAGGGTTGGGCTACTCTGGAAACACCATATATTTT. This translates into CASSTGQGGLGYSGNTIYF.

This chain connects TRBV10-3 to TRBJ2-1; perhaps TRBD1 as D (6 bases). V dropped 0 bases and J dropped 4 bases, with 13 bases sitting between them. The CDR3 consists of 16 residues. Germline CDR1 and CDR2: ENHRY and SYGVKD. The CDR3 loop reads CAISESGLGAYNEQFF. The CDR3 region has the DNA TGTGCCATCAGTGAGTCCGGACTGGGGGCATACAATGAGCAGTTCTTC.

J is TRBJ1-5 and V is TRBV28; 10 nucleotides align to TRBD1. CDR1 is MDHEN, CDR2 SYDVKM, per germline. The CDR3 spans 14 residues. With 8 bases clipped from V and 7 bases from J, the junction kept 8 bases outside the gene matches. This chain's CDR3 is CASSPGTGDQPQHF. The CDR3 region has the DNA TGTGCCAGCTCCCCCGGGACAGGGGACCAGCCCCAGCATTTT.

The chain recombines TRBV6-1 with TRBJ2-4, with TRBD2 matching over 8 bases. V trimming: 1 base; J trimming: 6 bases; junction bases outside the gene matches: 8. This CDR3 comprises 16 residues. The germline V gene encodes CDR1 MNHNS and CDR2 SASEGT. The CDR3 DNA sequence: TGTGCCAGCAGTGAAGTCCGCGCGGGAGGAGGAAACATTCAGTACTTC. This sequence encodes CASSEVRAGGGNIQYF.

The gene calls are TRBV5-6 and TRBJ2-1; maybe TRBD2 (7 bases). The CDR3 is 15 residues long. CDR1 is SGHDT, CDR2 YYEEEE, per germline. V shed 0 bases and J shed 7 bases, with 14 bases lying between them. This CDR3 is CASSLAEGGANEQFF. Here the CDR3 DNA reads TGTGCCAGCAGCTTGGCCGAGGGGGGGGCTAATGAGCAGTTCTTC. Variable domain in full (rest from reference TRBV5-6 and TRBJ2-1): DAGVTQSPTHLIKTRGQQVTLRCSPKSGHDTVSWYQQALGQGPQFIFQYYEEEERQRGNFPDRFSGHQFPNYSSELNVNALLLGDSALYLCASSLAEGGANEQFFGPGTRLTVL.

This clone was detected once. The J gene is TRBJ2-5, the V gene TRBV7-7; TRBD2 matches 8 bases. The CDR3 has 13 residues. In germline, CDR1 is SSHAT, CDR2 FNYEAQ (reference sequence). Unmatched junction bases numbered 1, after V lost 3 bases and J lost 4 bases. The DNA of the CDR3 is TGTGCCAGCAGCTTCGGGACTAGAGAGACCCAGTACTTC. This sequence encodes CASSFGTRETQYF.

The sample holds a few counts of this clone. V is TRBV6-5 and J is TRBJ2-7; 7 positions agree with TRBD1. The germline CDR1 and CDR2 sequences are MNHEY and SVGAGI. The CDR3 runs to 14 residues. The V and J ends lost 6 bases and 3 bases, in that order; junction bases with no gene match: 8. The CDR3 spells CASSPQGGLYEQYF. CDR3 nucleotides: TGTGCCAGCAGCCCCCAAGGGGGCCTCTACGAGCAGTACTTC.

This clone was counted a single time. This chain links TRBV13 with TRBJ1-5, with no clear D. V lost 3 bases and J lost 5, with 14 bases in between. Germline CDR1 reads PRHDT; CDR2 reads FYEKMQ (reference sequence). The CDR3 sequence is 15 residues long. The chain's CDR3 is CASSFRQEKDQPQHF. The DNA of the CDR3 is TGTGCCAGCAGCTTCCGGCAGGAAAAAGATCAGCCCCAGCATTTT.

The chain is built from TRBV4-2 and TRBJ2-7; 8 nucleotides match TRBD2. This CDR3 contains 17 residues. J was trimmed by 2 bases and V by 0 bases; bases with no gene match: 9. Germline CDR1 LGHNA, CDR2 YNFKEQ. The CDR3 sequence is CASSQDGTSRIAYEQYF. CDR3 coding DNA: TGTGCCAGCAGCCAAGATGGGACTAGTCGGATTGCCTACGAGCAGTACTTC.

This clone was detected a few times. The V gene is TRBV5-6, the J gene TRBJ2-3; TRBD2 aligns across 13 bases. The germline V gene encodes CDR1 SGHDT and CDR2 YYEEEE. The CDR3 is 16 residues long. V trimming: 3 bases; J trimming: 6 bases; junction bases outside the gene matches: 7. CDR3 in DNA: TGTGCCAGCAGCTCCGGACTAGCGGGAGCAGAGGATACGCAGTATTTT. It is translated as CASSSGLAGAEDTQYF.

The chain carries TRBV28 and TRBJ1-5; 8 bases match TRBD1. Per germline, CDR1 MDHEN and CDR2 SYDVKM. The junction had 5 bases not matched to a gene; V was cut back by 4 bases and J by 3 bases. The CDR3 runs 15 residues. This CDR3 reads CASSWGQESNQPQHF. As DNA, the CDR3 is TGTGCCAGCAGTTGGGGACAGGAATCCAATCAGCCCCAGCATTTT. Full variable domain (remainder filled in from reference TRBV28 and TRBJ1-5): DVKVTQSSRYLVKRTGEKVFLECVQDMDHENMFWYRQDPGLGLRLIYFSYDVKMKEKGDIPEGYSVSREKKERFSLILESASTNQTSMYLCASSWGQESNQPQHFGDGTRLSIL.

The chain is built from TRBV28 and TRBJ2-7; 10 bases are a match to TRBD1. Looked up from germline, CDR1 is MDHEN and CDR2 is SYDVKM. The CDR3 contains 15 residues. V gave up 4 bases and J gave up 3 bases; unmatched junction bases: 6. The DNA of the CDR3 is TGTGCCAGCAGTTCTGGACAGGGGGAAGTCTACGAGCAGTACTTC. Translated: CASSSGQGEVYEQYF. The variable domain in full, with the rest retrieved from reference TRBV28 and TRBJ2-7, is DVKVTQSSRYLVKRTGEKVFLECVQDMDHENMFWYRQDPGLGLRLIYFSYDVKMKEKGDIPEGYSVSREKKERFSLILESASTNQTSMYLCASSSGQGEVYEQYFGPGTRLTVT.

Remarks on this clone: Within the sample, other DNA sequences also encode this same CDR3. This chain joins TRBV27 and TRBJ1-1; maybe TRBD1 (5 bases). The length of the CDR3 is 13 residues. Germline loops: CDR1 MNHEY, CDR2 SMNVEV (reference sequence). Trimming removed 2 bases at V and 4 bases at J, with 8 bases between. Here the CDR3 reads CASSLRGSTEAFF. The CDR3 region has the DNA TGTGCCAGCAGTTTAAGGGGCAGCACTGAAGCTTTCTTT.

The V gene is TRBV27, the J gene TRBJ2-3, with TRBD2 matching 8 bases. After removal of 6 bases from V and 4 bases from J, the junction contained 6 bases not matched to a gene. CDR1 and CDR2 (germline): MNHEY, SMNVEV (reference sequence). This CDR3 contains 14 residues. The DNA of the CDR3 is TGTGCCAGCAGCCTTAGCGGGATAGCAGATACGCAGTATTTT. It yields the protein CASSLSGIADTQYF.

The chain has TRBV19 and TRBJ1-2; TRBD1 matches 9 bases. Germline V gene data show CDR1 as LNHDA and CDR2 as SQIVND (reference sequence). This CDR3 comprises 15 residues. V shed 6 bases, J shed 5 bases, and the junction held 10 bases outside the gene matches. CDR3 sequence: CASSLDSGTGYGYTF. The CDR3 DNA reads as TGTGCCAGTAGCCTTGACTCCGGGACAGGGTATGGCTACACCTTC.